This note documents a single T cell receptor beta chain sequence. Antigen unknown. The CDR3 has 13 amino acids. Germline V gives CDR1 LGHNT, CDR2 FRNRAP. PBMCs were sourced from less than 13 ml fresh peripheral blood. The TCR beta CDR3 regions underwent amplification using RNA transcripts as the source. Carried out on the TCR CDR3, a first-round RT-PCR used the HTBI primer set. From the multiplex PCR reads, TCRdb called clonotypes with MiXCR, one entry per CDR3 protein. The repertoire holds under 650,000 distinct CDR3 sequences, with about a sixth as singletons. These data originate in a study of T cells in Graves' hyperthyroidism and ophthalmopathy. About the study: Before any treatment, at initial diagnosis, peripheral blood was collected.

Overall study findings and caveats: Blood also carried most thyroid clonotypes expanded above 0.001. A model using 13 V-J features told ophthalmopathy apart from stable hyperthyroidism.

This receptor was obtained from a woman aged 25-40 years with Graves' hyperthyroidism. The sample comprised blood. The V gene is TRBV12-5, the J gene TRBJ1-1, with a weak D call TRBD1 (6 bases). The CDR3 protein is CGPEQGVNTEAFF. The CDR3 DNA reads TGTGGGCCCGAACAGGGCGTGAACACTGAAGCTTTCTTT.